This record covers a single TCR beta chain. The antigen is undetermined. The data derive from a study of long-term antiretroviral therapy in people with HIV. Study context: The earliest specimens came about a decade ahead of the 2015 immediate-ART recommendation. Overall study results and limits: Once patients were on ART, diversity went higher but still fell short of transplant donor controls.

There are 12 residues in the CDR3. Trimming took off 5 bases at V and 8 bases at J, with 12 bases between the two ends. Germline CDR1 reads SEHNR; CDR2 reads FQNEAQ (reference sequence). Version v3.0 of the immunoSEQ assay ran at survey level. Only in-frame clones appear in the TCRdb table, and some are missing; sequencing was by immunoSEQ multiplex PCR. The sample lists more than 25,000 clones, over 70% occurring once. The sequenced sample was unsorted PBMCs, obtained 2.1 years after starting antiretroviral therapy. The chain has TRBV7-9 and TRBJ1-1; D not certain. The TCR was taken from a man aged 25-40 years with HIV. This CDR3 is CASSRRPNEAFF. The CDR3 DNA is TGTGCCAGCAGCCGTAGACCAAACGAAGCTTTCTTT.